These 7 T cell receptor beta chains originate from one sample sequenced in a study of regulatory T cells in long-lasting Graves disease. To make TCR beta libraries, researchers used iRepertoire HTBI primers and Arm-PCR of CDR3 regions. TCRdb analysed the multiplex PCR reads with MiXCR anew, one entry per CDR3 protein. The repertoire includes around 400,000 distinct CDR3 sequences, over 20% of them detected once, and about 13% sits in the top ten. Time point defined: persistent/refractory GD, antithyroid drugs over 5 years with positive TRAb. Isolated PBMC RNA provided the starting material for the TCR library. The specimen was peripheral blood mononuclear cells (PBMCs), collected when the disease was refractory, from a patient treated with antithyroid drugs. These receptors all come from a female donor with Graves disease.

This clonotype was counted a few times. The chain is built from TRBV2 and TRBJ2-1; perhaps TRBD2 as D (6 bases). From germline, CDR1 is SNHLY and CDR2 FYNNEI. Trimming cost V 3 bases and J 6 bases, with 15 bases left between them. This CDR3 spans 15 amino acids. CDR3 DNA: TGTGCCAGCAGTGACCGGGACTCCAACGCCAATGAGCAGTTCTTC. Protein: CASSDRDSNANEQFF.

The chain uses TRBV19 and TRBJ1-5; 10 positions match TRBD1. The CDR3 has 15 amino acids. J gave up 6 bases and V 2 bases, and 4 bases lay outside the gene matches. From germline, CDR1 is LNHDA and CDR2 SQIVND (reference sequence). CDR3 DNA sequence: TGTGCCAGTAGTATATGGACAGGGGGGGCTCAGCCCCAGCATTTT. Residues: CASSIWTGGAQPQHF.

This clonotype was seen a handful of times. The chain uses TRBV6-1 and TRBJ2-7; possible D gene TRBD2, 5 bases. V shed 8 bases and J shed 3 bases, with 11 bases lying between them. Germline CDR1 and CDR2: MNHNS and SASEGT. There are 12 residues in the CDR3. CDR3 in DNA: TGTGCCAGCGGGAGACCGAACTACGAGCAGTACTTC. Protein: CASGRPNYEQYF.

This clonotype was seen a few times. The chain has TRBV7-9 and TRBJ1-6; D possibly corresponds to TRBD1 (6 bases). V gave up 6 bases and J gave up 6 bases, with 18 bases separating them. From germline, CDR1 is SEHNR and CDR2 FQNEAQ (reference sequence). The CDR3 length is 16 residues. CDR3 coding DNA: TGTGCCAGCAGACGGGATGCGGGGGCGTTTAATTCACCCCTCCACTTT. Translation gives CASRRDAGAFNSPLHF.

The rearrangement joins TRBV18 to TRBJ2-7; 9 nucleotides line up with TRBD1. There are 15 residues in the CDR3. Per germline, CDR1 KGHSH and CDR2 LQKENI. V shed 3 bases, J shed 4 bases, and the junction held 7 bases outside the gene matches. In DNA, the CDR3 is TGTGCCAGCTCACCCCTACAGGGGGCGGAGTACGAGCAGTACTTC. This gives the protein CASSPLQGAEYEQYF.

J is TRBJ2-3 and V is TRBV27, with TRBD2 matching 11 bases. The J segment lost 0 bases and the V segment lost 10 bases, leaving 12 bases of the junction unmatched. Germline assignment: CDR1 MNHEY and CDR2 SMNVEV (reference sequence). The CDR3 totals 17 residues. The CDR3 here is CATRTLAGGTSTDTQYF. As DNA, the CDR3 is TGTGCCACCAGAACTCTAGCGGGAGGAACTAGCACAGATACGCAGTATTTT.

This clonotype appeared a few times. The J gene is TRBJ2-7, the V gene TRBV29-1; 8 nucleotides match TRBD1. CDR3 length: 16 amino acids. J gave up 0 bases and V 2 bases, and 9 bases lay outside the gene matches. Germline loops: CDR1 SQVTM, CDR2 ANQGSEA. The CDR3 coding sequence is TGCAGCGTTGAACTAGGGACAGGATCGAGCTCCTACGAGCAGTACTTC. It specifies CSVELGTGSSSYEQYF.